What follows describes a single T cell receptor beta chain. Sorted subsets were amplified in replicate PCRs using around 0.2 ug DNA, roughly 30,000 T cell genomes. Assay: immunoSEQ multiplex PCR; the TCRdb copy retains only in-frame clones and omits some. Found here are 600,000 to 700,000 clones, around four fifths of them singletons; the top ten hold around 1.7%. Trimming cost V 1 base and J 7 bases, with 10 bases left between them. This CDR3 is 13 amino acids long. In germline, CDR1 is MDHEN, CDR2 SYDVKM. The data are from a study of shared clonotypes between healthy human individuals. The source material was memory CD4+ T cells sorted from blood. The subset: CD45RA-negative fraction. The sequence derives from a woman aged 25 to 45 in good health. The V gene is TRBV28, the J gene TRBJ2-5, with D perhaps TRBD1 or TRBD2 (5 bases each). CDR3 loop: CASSLLGEWTQYF. The DNA for the CDR3 is TGTGCCAGCAGTTTATTGGGGGAGTGGACCCAGTACTTC.